This T cell receptor beta chain is drawn from a study of technical replicates of blood from several donors. Repertoires were generated with immunoSEQ multiplex PCR, while TCRdb's copy carries only in-frame clones and drops some. The sample shows roughly 72,000 clones, about 96% of them seen only once. The germline V and J ends were trimmed by 2 bases and 4 bases, with 7 bases remaining between them. The CDR3 sequence is 13 residues long. CDR1 SGHTS and CDR2 YDEGEE come from the germline V gene. Sequences were obtained from T cells isolated from PBMCs. The V call is TRBV5-8, the J call TRBJ1-5; D gene ambiguous. The receptor comes from a human donor in good health. CDR3 nucleotide sequence: TGTGCCAGCAGCTTAAGGAGTAATCAGCCCCAGCATTTT. It specifies CASSLRSNQPQHF. Combining the CDR3 with reference TRBV5-8 and TRBJ1-5 gives the whole variable domain EAGVTQSPTHLIKTRGQQATLRCSPISGHTSVYWYQQALGLGLQFLLWYDEGEERNRGNFPPRFSGRQFPNYSSELNVNALELEDSALYLCASSLRSNQPQHFGDGTRLSIL.